The clone carrying this T cell receptor (beta chain) was seen a handful of times. RNA transcripts served as the template for amplifying TCR beta CDR3 regions. First-round RT-PCR of the TCR CDR3 relied on the HTBI primer set. TCRdb passed the multiplex PCR reads through MiXCR, listing each CDR3 protein once. The sample comprises about 400,000 distinct CDR3 sequences, about 14% of which are singletons, and about 20% rests with the top ten. CDR1 is DFQATT and CDR2 is SNEGSKA in the germline V gene (reference sequence). V lost 3 bases, J lost 11 bases, and 13 bases lay in between. The CDR3 spans 11 residues. The source of the sample is a study of T cells in Graves' hyperthyroidism and ophthalmopathy. Ophthalmopathy patients all had a Clinical Activity Score of at least 3, a NOSPECS grade of at least 4 and disease under 3 months old.

The V and J genes are TRBV20-1 and TRBJ1-1; D remains ambiguous. The sequenced material came from blood. The receptor comes from a young woman with Graves' ophthalmopathy. The CDR3 bases are TGCAGTGCTAGGTCCGATCATTGGGCTTTCTTT. It codes for CSARSDHWAFF.